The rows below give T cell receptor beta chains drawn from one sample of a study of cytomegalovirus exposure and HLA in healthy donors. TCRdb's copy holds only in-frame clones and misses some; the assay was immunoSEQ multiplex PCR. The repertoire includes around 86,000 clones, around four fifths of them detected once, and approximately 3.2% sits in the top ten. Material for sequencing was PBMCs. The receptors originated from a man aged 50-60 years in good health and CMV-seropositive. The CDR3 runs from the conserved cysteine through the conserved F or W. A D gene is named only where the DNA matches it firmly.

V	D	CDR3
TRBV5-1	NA	CASSLTGLEGDSQYF
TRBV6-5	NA	CASRRVNTGSTEAFF
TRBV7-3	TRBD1	CASSSGQGRSYEQYF
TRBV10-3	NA	CASLGENTEAFF
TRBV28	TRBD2	CASSTPSGKDEQFF
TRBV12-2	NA	CASRLEGARVIYEQYF
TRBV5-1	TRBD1	CASSFQGAYEQYF
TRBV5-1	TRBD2	CASSPGLAGAYNEQFF
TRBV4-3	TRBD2	CASSQGWLAGVEQYF
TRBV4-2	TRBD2	CASTPGLAGGPDTQYF
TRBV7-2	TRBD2	CASSGQAGVATGELFF
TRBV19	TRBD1	CASSQPGQGAGTNEKLFF
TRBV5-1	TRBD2	CASTGGQGVSYEQYF
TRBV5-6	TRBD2	CASSPSGRIQYF
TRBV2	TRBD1	CASSSTGAAEAFF
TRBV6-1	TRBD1	CASTFRETGAYEQYF
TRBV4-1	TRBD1	CASSQGTGGREKLFF